The T cell receptor (beta chain) described here comes from a study of T cell repertoires in cytomegalovirus infection. TCRdb processed the reads anew with MiXCR; each CDR3 protein has one entry. This sample has around 530,000 distinct CDR3 sequences, with approximately 16% found just once. About this clonotype itself: One junction end does not reproduce the germline sequence, and a read error may be involved.

Germline CDR1 and CDR2: SGHVS and FQNEAQ. The CDR3 is made up of 16 amino acids. This chain joins TRBV7-8 and TRBJ2-2, with TRBD1 identical over 8 bases. What was sequenced was CD8+ T cells from PBMCs. This clonotype originated in a human donor in good health (CMV status not recorded). Some clones in this sample may be carry-over from other donors' samples. CDR3 residues: CASSLGRGQLTGDLFF. Here the CDR3 DNA reads TGTGCAAGCAGCTTAGGCAGGGGGCAGTTAACCGGGGATCTGTTTTTT. Full variable domain (rest looked up from reference TRBV7-8 and TRBJ2-2): GAGVSQSPRYKVAKRGQDVALRCDPISGHVSLFWYQQALGQGPEFLTYFQNEAQLDKSGLPSDRFFAERPEGSVSTLKIQRTQQEDSAVYLCASSLGRGQLTGDLFFGEGSRLTVL.